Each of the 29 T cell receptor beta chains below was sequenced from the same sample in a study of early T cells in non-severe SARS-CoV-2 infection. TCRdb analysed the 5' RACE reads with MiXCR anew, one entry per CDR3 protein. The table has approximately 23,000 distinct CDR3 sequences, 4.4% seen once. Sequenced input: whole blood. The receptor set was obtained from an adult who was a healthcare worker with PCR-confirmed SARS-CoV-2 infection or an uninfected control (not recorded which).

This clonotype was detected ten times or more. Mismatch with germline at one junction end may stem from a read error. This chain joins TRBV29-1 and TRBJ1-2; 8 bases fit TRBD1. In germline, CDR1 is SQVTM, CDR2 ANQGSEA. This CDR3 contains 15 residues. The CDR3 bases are TGCAGCGTTCAAGACGACAGGGGTATCCGGGGAGGCTACACCTTC. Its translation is CSVQDDRGIRGGYTF.

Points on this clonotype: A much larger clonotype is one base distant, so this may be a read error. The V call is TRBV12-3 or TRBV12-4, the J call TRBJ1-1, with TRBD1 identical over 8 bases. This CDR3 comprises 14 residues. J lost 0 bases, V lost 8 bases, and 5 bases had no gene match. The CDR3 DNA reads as TGTGCCAGCTGTGACAGGGGTTTGAACACTGAAGCTTTCTTT. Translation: CASCDRGLNTEAFF.

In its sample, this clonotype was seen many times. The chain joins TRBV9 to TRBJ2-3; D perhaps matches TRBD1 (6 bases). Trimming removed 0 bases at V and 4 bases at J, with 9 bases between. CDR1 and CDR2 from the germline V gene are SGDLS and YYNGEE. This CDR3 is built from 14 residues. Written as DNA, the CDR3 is TGTGCCAGCAGCGTAGACAGGGTCGCAGATACGCAGTATTTT. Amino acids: CASSVDRVADTQYF.

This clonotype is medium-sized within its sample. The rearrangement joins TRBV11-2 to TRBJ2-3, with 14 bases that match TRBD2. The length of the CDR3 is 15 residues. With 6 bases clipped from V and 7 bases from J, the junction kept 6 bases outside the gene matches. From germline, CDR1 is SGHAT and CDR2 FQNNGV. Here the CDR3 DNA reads TGTGCCAGCAGTCCCGGGACTAGCGGGGGAAATACGCAGTATTTT. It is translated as CASSPGTSGGNTQYF.

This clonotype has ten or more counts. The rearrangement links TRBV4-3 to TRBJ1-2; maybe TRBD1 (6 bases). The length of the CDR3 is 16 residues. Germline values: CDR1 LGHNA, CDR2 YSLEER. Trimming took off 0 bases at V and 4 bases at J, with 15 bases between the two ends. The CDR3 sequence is CASSQDYAQGPYGYTF. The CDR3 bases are TGCGCCAGCAGCCAAGATTACGCTCAGGGGCCCTATGGCTACACCTTC.

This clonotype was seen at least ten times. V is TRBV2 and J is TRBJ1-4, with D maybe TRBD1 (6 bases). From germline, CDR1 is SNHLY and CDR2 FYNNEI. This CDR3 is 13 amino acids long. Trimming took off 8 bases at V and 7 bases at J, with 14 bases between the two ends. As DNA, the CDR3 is TGTGCCAGCGGCCCGGGGGCGCGTGAAAAACTGTTTTTT. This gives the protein CASGPGAREKLFF. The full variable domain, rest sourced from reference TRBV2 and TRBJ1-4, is EPEVTQTPSHQVTQMGQEVILRCVPISNHLYFYWYRQILGQKVEFLVSFYNNEISEKSEIFDDQFSVERPDGSNFTLKIRSTKLEDSAMYFCASGPGAREKLFFGSGTQLSVL.

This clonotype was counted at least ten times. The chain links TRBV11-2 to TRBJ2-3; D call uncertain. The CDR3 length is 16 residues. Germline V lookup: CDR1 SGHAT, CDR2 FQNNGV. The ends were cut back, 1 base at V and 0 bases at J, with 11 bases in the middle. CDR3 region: CASSLVPDPSTDTQYF. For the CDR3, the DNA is TGTGCCAGCAGCTTAGTGCCAGACCCAAGCACAGATACGCAGTATTTT.

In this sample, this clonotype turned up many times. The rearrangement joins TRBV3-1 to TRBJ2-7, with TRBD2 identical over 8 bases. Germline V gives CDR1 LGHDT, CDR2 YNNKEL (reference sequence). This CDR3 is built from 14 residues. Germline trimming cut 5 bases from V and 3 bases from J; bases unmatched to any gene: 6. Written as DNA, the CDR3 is TGTGCCAGCAGCTCGGGAGGGGCGAACTACGAGCAGTACTTC. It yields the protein CASSSGGANYEQYF.

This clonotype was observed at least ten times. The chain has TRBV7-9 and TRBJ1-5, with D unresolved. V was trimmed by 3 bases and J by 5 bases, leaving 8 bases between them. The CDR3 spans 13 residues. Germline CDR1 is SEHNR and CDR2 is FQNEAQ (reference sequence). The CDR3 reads CASSFNQDQPQHF. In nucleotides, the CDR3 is TGTGCCAGCAGCTTTAACCAGGATCAGCCCCAGCATTTT. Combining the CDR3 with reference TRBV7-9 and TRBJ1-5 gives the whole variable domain DTGVSQNPRHKITKRGQNVTFRCDPISEHNRLYWYRQTLGQGPEFLTYFQNEAQLEKSRLLSDRFSAERPKGSFSTLEIQRTEQGDSAMYLCASSFNQDQPQHFGDGTRLSIL.

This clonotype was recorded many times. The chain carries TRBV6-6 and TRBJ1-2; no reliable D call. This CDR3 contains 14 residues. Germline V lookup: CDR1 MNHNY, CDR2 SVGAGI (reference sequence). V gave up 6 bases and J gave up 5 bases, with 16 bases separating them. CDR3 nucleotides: TGTGCCAGCAGGACCAACACGGCTCCTTATGGCTACACCTTC. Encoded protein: CASRTNTAPYGYTF.

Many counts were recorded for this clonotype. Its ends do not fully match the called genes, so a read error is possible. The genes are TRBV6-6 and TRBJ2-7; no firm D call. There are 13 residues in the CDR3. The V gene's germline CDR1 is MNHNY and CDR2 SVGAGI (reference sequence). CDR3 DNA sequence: TGTGCCAGCAGTAAAGCCACGTCCTTCGAGCAGTACTTC. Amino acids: CASSKATSFEQYF.

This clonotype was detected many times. In nucleotides, the CDR3 is TGTGCCAGCAGGTTGAACACTGAAGCTTTCTTT. Amino acid sequence: CASRLNTEAFF. The chain links TRBV12-3 or TRBV12-4 to TRBJ1-1; D is undetermined. Between the trimmed V and J ends, which lost 6 bases and 0 bases, there was a span of 2 bases. The CDR3 consists of 11 residues.

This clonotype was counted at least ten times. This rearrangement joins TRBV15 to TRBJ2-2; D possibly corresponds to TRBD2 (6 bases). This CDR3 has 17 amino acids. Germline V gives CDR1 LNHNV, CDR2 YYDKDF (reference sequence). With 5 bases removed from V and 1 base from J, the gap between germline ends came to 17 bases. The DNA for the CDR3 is TGTGCCACCAGCGAGAGCCCCGCCGGGGGGAACACCGGGGAGCTGTTTTTT. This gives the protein CATSESPAGGNTGELFF.

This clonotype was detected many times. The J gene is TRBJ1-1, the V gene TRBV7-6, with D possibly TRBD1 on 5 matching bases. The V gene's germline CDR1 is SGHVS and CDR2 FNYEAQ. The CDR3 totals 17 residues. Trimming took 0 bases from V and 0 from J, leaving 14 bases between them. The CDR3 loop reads CASSLAAGPLMNTEAFF. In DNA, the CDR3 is TGTGCCAGCAGCTTAGCAGCAGGGCCCTTGATGAACACTGAAGCTTTCTTT.

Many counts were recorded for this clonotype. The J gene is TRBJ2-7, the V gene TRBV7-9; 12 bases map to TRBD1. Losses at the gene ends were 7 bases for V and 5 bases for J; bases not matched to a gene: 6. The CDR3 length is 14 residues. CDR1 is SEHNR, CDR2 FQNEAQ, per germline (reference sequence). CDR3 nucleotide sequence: TGTGCCAGCACCAGGGACAGGGGGCCCGACGAGCAGTACTTC. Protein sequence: CASTRDRGPDEQYF.

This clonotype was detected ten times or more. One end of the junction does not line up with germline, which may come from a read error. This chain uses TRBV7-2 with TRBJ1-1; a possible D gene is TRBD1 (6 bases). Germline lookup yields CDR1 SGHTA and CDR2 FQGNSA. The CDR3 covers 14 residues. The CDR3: CASSLRTANTEAFF. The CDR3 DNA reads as TGTGCCAGCAGCCTTCGGACAGCGAACACCGAAGCTTTCTTT.

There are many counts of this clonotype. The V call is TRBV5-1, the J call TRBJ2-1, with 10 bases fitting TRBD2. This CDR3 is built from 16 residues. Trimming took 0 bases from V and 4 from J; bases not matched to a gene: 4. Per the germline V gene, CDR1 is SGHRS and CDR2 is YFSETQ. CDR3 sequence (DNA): TGCGCCAGCAGCTTGGCCCCGACTAGCGGGTACAATGAGCAGTTCTTC. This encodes CASSLAPTSGYNEQFF.

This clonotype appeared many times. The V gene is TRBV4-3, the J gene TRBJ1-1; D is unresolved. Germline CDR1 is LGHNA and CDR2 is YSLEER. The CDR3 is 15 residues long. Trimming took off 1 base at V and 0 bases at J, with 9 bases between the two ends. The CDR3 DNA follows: TGCGCCAGCAGCCAAGCCCTCCTTATGAACACTGAAGCTTTCTTT. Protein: CASSQALLMNTEAFF.

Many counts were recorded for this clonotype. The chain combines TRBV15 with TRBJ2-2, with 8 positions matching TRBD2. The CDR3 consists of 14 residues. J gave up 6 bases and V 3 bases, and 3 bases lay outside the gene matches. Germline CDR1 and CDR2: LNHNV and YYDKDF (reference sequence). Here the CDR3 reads CATSSGGEAGELFF. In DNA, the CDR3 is TGTGCCACCAGCAGCGGGGGGGAGGCCGGGGAGCTGTTTTTT.

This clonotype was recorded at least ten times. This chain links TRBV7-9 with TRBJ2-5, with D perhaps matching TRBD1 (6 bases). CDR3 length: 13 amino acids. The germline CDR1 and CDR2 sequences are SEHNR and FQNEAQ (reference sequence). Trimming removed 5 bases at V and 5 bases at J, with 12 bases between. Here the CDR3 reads CASSGQSQETQYF. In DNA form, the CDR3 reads TGTGCCAGCAGCGGACAGTCACAGGAGACCCAGTACTTC.

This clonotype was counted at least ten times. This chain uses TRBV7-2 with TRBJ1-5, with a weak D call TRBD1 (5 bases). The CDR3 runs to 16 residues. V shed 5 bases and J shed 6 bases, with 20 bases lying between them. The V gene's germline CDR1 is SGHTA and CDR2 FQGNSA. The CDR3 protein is CASSPMAQGGSQPQHF. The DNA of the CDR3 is TGTGCCAGCAGCCCCATGGCGCAGGGAGGAAGTCAGCCCCAGCATTTT.

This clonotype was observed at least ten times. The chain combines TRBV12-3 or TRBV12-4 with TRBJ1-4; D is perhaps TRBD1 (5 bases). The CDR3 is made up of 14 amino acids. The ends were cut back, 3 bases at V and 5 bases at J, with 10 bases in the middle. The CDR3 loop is CASSFAGVNEKLFF. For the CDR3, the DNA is TGTGCCAGCAGTTTCGCGGGGGTGAATGAAAAACTGTTTTTT.

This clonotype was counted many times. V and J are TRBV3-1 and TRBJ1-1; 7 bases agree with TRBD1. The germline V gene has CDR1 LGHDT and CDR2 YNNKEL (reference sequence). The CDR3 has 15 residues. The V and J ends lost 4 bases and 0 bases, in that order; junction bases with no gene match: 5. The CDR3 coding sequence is TGTGCCAGCAGCCCGCGGGACAGACTGAACACTGAAGCTTTCTTT. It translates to CASSPRDRLNTEAFF.

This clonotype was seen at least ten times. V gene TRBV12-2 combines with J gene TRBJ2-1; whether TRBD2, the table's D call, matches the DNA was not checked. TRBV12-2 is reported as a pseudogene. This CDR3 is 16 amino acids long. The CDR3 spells CASRLEISGGNNEQFF. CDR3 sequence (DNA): TGTGCAAGTCGCTTAGAAATTAGCGGGGGGAACAATGAGCAGTTCTTC.

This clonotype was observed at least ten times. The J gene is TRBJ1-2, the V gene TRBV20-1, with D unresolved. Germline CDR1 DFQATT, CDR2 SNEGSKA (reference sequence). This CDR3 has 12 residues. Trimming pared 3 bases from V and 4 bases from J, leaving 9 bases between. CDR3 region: CSASSSPYGYTF. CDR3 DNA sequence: TGCAGTGCTAGCAGCAGCCCCTATGGCTACACCTTC.

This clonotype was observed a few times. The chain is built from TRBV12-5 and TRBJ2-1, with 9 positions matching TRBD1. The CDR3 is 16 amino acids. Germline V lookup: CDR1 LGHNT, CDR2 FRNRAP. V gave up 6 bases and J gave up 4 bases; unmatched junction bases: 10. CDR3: CASGADRGIQYNEQFF. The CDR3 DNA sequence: TGTGCTAGTGGAGCGGACAGGGGTATACAGTACAATGAGCAGTTCTTC.

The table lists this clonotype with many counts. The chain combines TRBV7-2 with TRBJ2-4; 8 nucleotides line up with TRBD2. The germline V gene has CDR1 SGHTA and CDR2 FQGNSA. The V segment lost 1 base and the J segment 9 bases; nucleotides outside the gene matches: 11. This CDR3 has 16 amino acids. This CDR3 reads CASSLGITQRGSIQYF. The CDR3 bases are TGTGCCAGCAGCTTAGGCATTACCCAGCGGGGGAGCATTCAGTACTTC.

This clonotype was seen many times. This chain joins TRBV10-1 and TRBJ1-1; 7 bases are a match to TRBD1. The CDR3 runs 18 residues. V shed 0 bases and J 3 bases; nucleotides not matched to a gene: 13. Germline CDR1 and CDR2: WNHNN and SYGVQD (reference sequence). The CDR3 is CASSESRQGSCGDTEAFF. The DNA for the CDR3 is TGCGCCAGCAGTGAGTCTAGACAGGGTAGCTGTGGGGACACTGAAGCTTTCTTT.

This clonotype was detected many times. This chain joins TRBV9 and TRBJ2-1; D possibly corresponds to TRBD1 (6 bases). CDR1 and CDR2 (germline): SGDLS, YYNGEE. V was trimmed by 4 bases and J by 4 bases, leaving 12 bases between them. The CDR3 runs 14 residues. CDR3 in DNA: TGTGCCAGCAGCCCAAGTACAGGGTACAATGAGCAGTTCTTC. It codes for CASSPSTGYNEQFF.